What follows are 25 T cell receptor beta chains derived from one specimen sequenced in a study of Ad26.COV2.S vaccination and SARS-CoV-2 variants. Treatment indicated: 15 to 20 received Ad26.COV2.S at low or high dose, single or two shots; 5 received placebo; per-sample allocation not given. It was on day 63 after the first vaccine or placebo injection that samples were taken. Some clones are missing from TCRdb's copy, which holds only in-frame ones; the method was immunoSEQ multiplex PCR. The profile shows 300,000 to 450,000 clones, roughly 81% of them singletons. The sample was peripheral blood, taken in a trial of Ad26.COV2.S vaccine versus placebo. The receptors here all came from a person between 18 and 59 years old who received the Ad26.COV2.S COVID-19 vaccine or a placebo.

The chain uses TRBV7-6 and TRBJ2-5; 9 bases match TRBD2. The V segment lost 0 bases and the J segment 4 bases; nucleotides outside the gene matches: 6. There are 16 residues in the CDR3. The germline gives CDR1 SGHVS, CDR2 FNYEAQ. The CDR3 loop is CASSLAPSGRSETQYF. CDR3 nucleotides: TGTGCCAGCAGCTTAGCGCCCAGCGGGAGGTCAGAGACCCAGTACTTC.

The rearrangement uses TRBV7-9 and TRBJ2-7; D unresolved. The CDR3 sequence is 13 residues long. The V gene's germline CDR1 is SEHNR and CDR2 FQNEAQ (reference sequence). V lost 4 bases to trimming and J lost 2 bases, with 9 bases between them. This CDR3 is CASSSGVAYEQYF. The CDR3 DNA follows: TGTGCCAGCAGCTCCGGTGTAGCCTACGAGCAGTACTTC. Filled out from reference TRBV7-9 and TRBJ2-7, the complete variable domain reads DTGVSQNPRHKITKRGQNVTFRCDPISEHNRLYWYRQTLGQGPEFLTYFQNEAQLEKSRLLSDRFSAERPKGSFSTLEIQRTEQGDSAMYLCASSSGVAYEQYFGPGTRLTVT.

The chain links TRBV27 to TRBJ1-6; TRBD1 might be the D (6 bases). CDR1 MNHEY and CDR2 SMNVEV come from the germline V gene (reference sequence). The CDR3 loop spans 17 amino acids. Trimming took off 6 bases at V and 2 bases at J, with 17 bases between the two ends. The CDR3 nucleotides read TGTGCCAGCAGCCAAAACATAGGGGGACCCTATAATTCACCCCTCCACTTT. Protein product: CASSQNIGGPYNSPLHF.

The rearrangement links TRBV4-3 to TRBJ1-3; 7 nucleotides align to TRBD1. The CDR3 consists of 16 residues. The trim removed 5 bases at V and 1 base at J, leaving 8 bases unmatched. Per germline, CDR1 LGHNA and CDR2 YSLEER. CDR3 bases: TGCGCCAGCAGCAACGACAGGGTGGTTTCTGGAAACACCATATATTTT. Its protein product is CASSNDRVVSGNTIYF.

This chain joins TRBV5-1 and TRBJ2-7, with D tentatively TRBD2 (6 bases). This CDR3 has 13 amino acids. V lost 5 bases, J lost 1 base, and 10 bases lay in between. The V gene's germline CDR1 is SGHRS and CDR2 YFSETQ. The CDR3 region is CASRRDLSYEQYF. For the CDR3, the DNA is TGCGCCAGCAGACGGGACTTGTCCTACGAGCAGTACTTC.

The chain employs TRBV5-8 and TRBJ2-1; tentatively, D is TRBD1 (6 bases). With 3 bases removed from V and 6 bases from J, the gap between germline ends came to 16 bases. Germline V gene data show CDR1 as SGHTS and CDR2 as YDEGEE. This CDR3 has 15 amino acids. CDR3 amino acids: CASSSRDIYANEQFF. Here the CDR3 DNA reads TGTGCCAGCAGCTCCCGGGACATCTATGCCAATGAGCAGTTCTTC.

The V and J genes are TRBV27 and TRBJ2-7; 12 bases fit TRBD1. CDR1 is MNHEY and CDR2 is SMNVEV in the germline V gene (reference sequence). J lost 7 bases, V lost 8 bases, and 3 bases had no gene match. This CDR3 region has 12 residues. CDR3 bases: TGTGCCAGCCGGGACAGGGGGCGTGAGCAGTACTTC. Translating gives CASRDRGREQYF.

This clone was observed at least ten times. The chain uses TRBV5-1 and TRBJ2-7; 8 bases map to TRBD1. Per germline, CDR1 SGHRS and CDR2 YFSETQ. This CDR3 is built from 15 residues. Trimming cost V 3 bases and J 2 bases; bases outside gene matches: 7. The CDR3 DNA follows: TGCGCCAGCAGCTCAATGACAGGGGCGGCCTACGAGCAGTACTTC. Translated: CASSSMTGAAYEQYF.

V gene TRBV14 combines with J gene TRBJ2-7; D is undetermined. Trimming shortened V by 1 base and J by 7 bases, and 11 bases separated the two germline ends. CDR3 size: 13 residues. Germline loops: CDR1 SGHDN, CDR2 FVKESK. The CDR3 DNA sequence: TGTGCCAGCAGCCAAGTTCAGTTCGGGGAGCAGTACTTC. It yields the protein CASSQVQFGEQYF.

J is TRBJ2-5 and V is TRBV30; TRBD1 might be the D (6 bases). Germline-derived CDR1 and CDR2 are GTSNPN and SVGIG (reference sequence). The V end lost 2 bases, the J end lost 2 bases, and 12 bases lay between the germline ends. This CDR3 is built from 14 residues. The CDR3 protein is CAWSRGTSQETQYF. DNA for the CDR3: TGTGCCTGGAGTAGGGGGACATCTCAAGAGACCCAGTACTTC.

This rearrangement joins TRBV28 to TRBJ2-5; D perhaps matches TRBD2 (6 bases). V gave up 5 bases and J gave up 1 base, with 14 bases separating them. CDR3 length equals 15 residues. Germline loops: CDR1 MDHEN, CDR2 SYDVKM. CDR3 sequence (DNA): TGTGCCAGCAGTCTTGCCCGACTAGGCCAAGAGACCCAGTACTTC. Translated: CASSLARLGQETQYF.

This clone was recorded a few times. Different DNA sequences within this sample yield the same CDR3. This chain joins TRBV9 and TRBJ2-3; no firm D call. The CDR3 sequence is 13 residues long. The germline gives CDR1 SGDLS, CDR2 YYNGEE. Deletions cut 4 bases from V and 4 bases from J, with 10 bases between. The CDR3 bases are TGTGCCAGCAGCCCTCAGGTAGCAGATACGCAGTATTTT. This codes for CASSPQVADTQYF.

This chain links TRBV5-4 with TRBJ1-1, with no clear D. The CDR3 extends over 14 amino acids. Trimming stripped 0 bases from V and 0 bases from J, with 6 bases between. Germline V gene data show CDR1 as SGHNT and CDR2 as YYREEE (reference sequence). This CDR3 is CASSLVGLNTEAFF. CDR3 bases: TGTGCCAGCAGCTTGGTAGGATTGAACACTGAAGCTTTCTTT. Variable domain in full (rest from reference TRBV5-4 and TRBJ1-1): ETGVTQSPTHLIKTRGQQVTLRCSSQSGHNTVSWYQQALGQGPQFIFQYYREEENGRGNFPPRFSGLQFPNYSSELNVNALELDDSALYLCASSLVGLNTEAFFGQGTRLTVV.

The J gene is TRBJ1-2, the V gene TRBV4-3, with D possibly matching TRBD1 (6 bases). The CDR3 has 15 amino acids. CDR1 and CDR2 from the germline V gene are LGHNA and YSLEER. Trimming stripped 1 base from V and 5 bases from J, with 14 bases between. CDR3 amino acids: CASSQVLSGAYGYTF. DNA of the CDR3: TGCGCCAGCAGCCAAGTTCTATCAGGGGCATATGGCTACACCTTC.

The V gene is TRBV7-2, the J gene TRBJ1-6; D ambiguous. The CDR3 runs 13 residues. Germline V lookup: CDR1 SGHTA, CDR2 FQGNSA. The V and J ends lost 5 bases and 8 bases respectively, with 10 bases between them. This CDR3 is CASSREIHSPLHF. The CDR3 DNA follows: TGTGCCAGCAGCCGTGAAATCCATTCACCCCTCCACTTT.

With respect to this clone: The same CDR3 also results from other DNA sequences found in this sample. This chain links TRBV2 with TRBJ2-2; D gene unclear. The germline CDR1 and CDR2 sequences are SNHLY and FYNNEI. Trimming removed 4 bases from V and 4 bases from J, with 7 bases in between. CDR3 length equals 13 residues. CDR3 in amino acids: CASSGTVTGELFF. The CDR3 coding sequence is TGTGCCAGCAGTGGGACGGTCACCGGGGAGCTGTTTTTT.

This chain joins TRBV7-9 and TRBJ2-1; possible D gene TRBD2, 5 bases. Germline CDR1 reads SEHNR; CDR2 reads FQNEAQ (reference sequence). Trimming cost V 3 bases and J 12 bases, with 15 bases left between them. CDR3 length: 13 amino acids. The CDR3 region has the DNA TGTGCCAGCAGCTTGGCCACCTCGGCGGGGCAGTTCTTC. As protein: CASSLATSAGQFF.

This clone was seen a handful of times. The chain uses TRBV12-5 and TRBJ2-7; TRBD1 aligns across 11 bases. Germline values: CDR1 LGHNT, CDR2 FRNRAP. V trimming: 6 bases; J trimming: 5 bases; junction bases outside the gene matches: 6. This CDR3 is built from 14 residues. CDR3 residues: CASGSGQGEDEQYF. In DNA, the CDR3 is TGTGCTAGTGGATCGGGACAGGGGGAAGACGAGCAGTACTTC. Together with reference TRBV12-5 and TRBJ2-7, the CDR3 gives the full variable domain: DARVTQTPRHKVTEMGQEVTMRCQPILGHNTVFWYRQTMMQGLELLAYFRNRAPLDDSGMPKDRFSAEMPDATLATLKIQPSEPRDSAVYFCASGSGQGEDEQYFGPGTRLTVT.

For the CDR3, the DNA is TGTGCCAGCAGATCCATCGGACAGGGGGCCTACGAGCAGTACTTC. Its translation is CASRSIGQGAYEQYF. The chain joins TRBV27 to TRBJ2-7, with 10 bases aligning to TRBD1. V was pared by 6 bases and J by 2 bases, with 7 bases of the junction left unmatched. The CDR3 extends over 15 amino acids. From germline, CDR1 is MNHEY and CDR2 SMNVEV (reference sequence).

The chain is built from TRBV4-3 and TRBJ2-7, with TRBD2 matching 7 bases. Germline trimming cut 4 bases from V and 3 bases from J; bases unmatched to any gene: 9. This CDR3 contains 15 residues. The germline CDR1 and CDR2 sequences are LGHNA and YSLEER. CDR3 sequence reads: CASSLRASGLYEQYF. The CDR3 DNA reads as TGCGCCAGCAGCCTCCGGGCTAGCGGCCTCTACGAGCAGTACTTC.

V is TRBV5-1 and J is TRBJ2-3, with a weak D call TRBD2 (6 bases). The CDR3 extends over 15 amino acids. V was pared by 4 bases and J by 2 bases, with 14 bases between. Looked up from germline, CDR1 is SGHRS and CDR2 is YFSETQ. CDR3 sequence (DNA): TGCGCCAGCAGCCCACGGGACTTCCTCACAGATACGCAGTATTTT. It is translated as CASSPRDFLTDTQYF.

This chain's CDR3 is CASSYAGTNYEQYF. The CDR3 DNA follows: TGTGCCAGCAGCTACGCCGGGACAAACTACGAGCAGTACTTC. The chain is built from TRBV7-2 and TRBJ2-7; the D gene is possibly TRBD1 (6 bases). The germline gives CDR1 SGHTA, CDR2 FQGNSA. Between the trimmed V and J ends, which lost 4 bases and 3 bases, there was a span of 13 bases. The CDR3 length is 14 residues. The full variable domain, completed using reference TRBV7-2 and TRBJ2-7, is GAGVSQSPSNKVTEKGKDVELRCDPISGHTALYWYRQSLGQGLEFLIYFQGNSAPDKSGLPSDRFSAERTGGSVSTLTIQRTQQEDSAVYLCASSYAGTNYEQYFGPGTRLTVT.

The CDR3 DNA reads TGTGCCAGTAACAGGGGGAACACCGGGGAGCTGTTTTTT. This translates into CASNRGNTGELFF. This chain connects TRBV19 to TRBJ2-2; 7 nucleotides line up with TRBD1. This CDR3 region has 13 residues. Per germline, CDR1 LNHDA and CDR2 SQIVND (reference sequence). J gave up 1 base and V 7 bases, and 0 bases lay outside the gene matches.

The chain is built from TRBV28 and TRBJ2-7; the match to TRBD2 covers 7 bases. CDR1 MDHEN and CDR2 SYDVKM come from the germline V gene. V lost 3 bases to trimming and J lost 3 bases; unmatched junction nucleotides: 8. CDR3 length: 15 amino acids. The CDR3 loop reads CASSFEAGKSYEQYF. DNA of the CDR3: TGTGCCAGCAGTTTTGAAGCGGGAAAAAGCTACGAGCAGTACTTC.

The chain has TRBV7-2 and TRBJ2-3, with TRBD2 matching 8 bases. CDR3 length: 13 amino acids. Unmatched junction bases numbered 2, after V lost 3 bases and J lost 6 bases. The germline CDR1 and CDR2 sequences are SGHTA and FQGNSA. The CDR3 sequence is CASSFSGEDTQYF. The CDR3 bases are TGTGCCAGCAGCTTTAGCGGGGAGGATACGCAGTATTTT.